Listed here is a single T cell receptor (beta chain). The antigen it recognizes is unknown. No base quality values were provided; no much bigger clone lies one nucleotide off. The sample is drawn from a study of blood T cell repertoires in COVID-19 (dated by TCRdb to 2020 to 2021). Study-level background: Collaborator samples came from the United States, Italy and Spain and covered acute and convalescent phases of COVID-19. Sample metadata almost always included a de-identified subject ID, COVID-19 status, age in years and sex. Samples came from the ongoing ImmuneRACE study (first 160 participants) plus 1,254 subjects from 6 global collaborators. Subjects who had been exposed to COVID-19, were actively infected with it, or had recovered from it provided the deeply sampled blood TCRbeta repertoires that made up the dataset. Where available, HLA class I and class II types were taken from metadata supplied by the sample provider and were not determined by assay-based typing. The repertoires were released in a freely available public database intended as a resource for research on the immune response to SARS-CoV-2. The material from the prospective study consisted of cDNA or gDNA derived from T cells, B-cell-depleted T cells, or PBMCs.

Samples from volunteer blood donors who had recovered from COVID-19 were contributed by a second Seattle source. The collaborating institutions used their own protocols to collect whole blood in K2EDTA tubes. For TCRbeta analysis, collaborator samples were shipped as frozen whole blood, as isolated PBMCs, or as DNA extracted from either sample type. The CDR3 runs 18 amino acids, cysteine and phenylalanine included. Solely the CDR3 DNA is kept, with 54 bases framed from the first base. Compared with germline, V lacks 3 bases and J lacks 0 bases; bases without a gene match: 13. Per the germline V gene, MGHRA is the CDR1 and YSYEKL is the CDR2. TCRbeta CDR3 regions were amplified from genomic DNA using the immunoSEQ Assay, a bias-controlled multiplex PCR. In the source study's methods: Nucleated cell counts per sample were estimated from amplification of reference gene primers within the assay. To quantify the absolute abundance of each unique TCRbeta CDR3 rearrangement, sequence reads were collapsed and filtered. Productive Simpson clonality was computed per sample as the square root of Simpson's diversity index over productive rearrangements. What TCRdb holds here is the immuneACCESS table cut down to in-frame rearrangements. Part of the clones is not present; checked against another copy, under half of the missing clones reflect an unresolved V gene, and the others are unexplained. Clonal size and the V and J genes are those of that table, whereas D and trimming came from the DNA. The sample table lists about 190,000 clones, 70% to 90% of them with a count of one. Clones ranked in the top ten supply roughly 6% of the sample.

Broad study findings and their caveats: The amount of clinical and demographic metadata varied by source and participant and was provided uncurated.

The chain couples TRBV4-1 to TRBJ1-2; TRBD1 matches 7 bases in the middle. The sequence was collected from a woman aged 35 to 49 who had recovered from COVID-19. Sequenced material: peripheral blood. The CDR3 region: CASSQDPWTGQANYGYTF. The DNA sequence is as follows: TGCGCCAGCAGCCAGGACCCTTGGACAGGCCAAGCTAACTATGGCTACACCTTC.